This T cell receptor beta chain was captured in a study of tumor-infiltrating lymphocytes in primary liver carcinoma. Background on the study: The tumors ranged from 4.2 to 10 cm across and fell within stage T1-T3 N0M0. The study's findings and limits: A significantly higher top-250-clone fraction was recorded for tumors than for blood (p = 0.039). Present in all five tumor regions were only about 8-24% of the top clones. Tumor-adjacent and tumor-blood pairs overlapped less than tumor region pairs did.

From unsorted bulk tissue weighing about 18-30 mg, DNA and RNA were co-extracted. The sample holds a few counts of this clonotype. Antigen specificity is unknown. The junction departs from germline at one end; a sequencing error may be responsible. Per germline, CDR1 SGHAT and CDR2 FQNNGV. CDR3 length: 15 residues. The authors made TCR beta cDNA from around 500 ng total RNA with a constant-region primer. What produced the TCR beta libraries was three nested multiplex PCR rounds using slightly modified ARM-PCR. Each of the first two PCR rounds ran roughly 9 cycles with TRBV1-TRBV30 forward and C-beta reverse primers. TCRdb re-analysed the multiplex PCR reads in MiXCR, keeping a single row per CDR3 protein. The data hold under 85,000 distinct CDR3 sequences, with around 70% observed a single time.

The chain employs TRBV11-2 and TRBJ2-5; 8 nucleotides line up with TRBD1. The receptor comes from a middle-aged man with primary liver carcinoma and hepatitis B virus infection. Sequencing used liver tumor tissue from sampling region 1. Subset meaning: tumor region T1, superior pole. The CDR3: CASSLGAGGHETQYF. The CDR3 nucleotides are TGTGCCAGCAGCTTGGGGGCAGGGGGCCATGAGACACAGTACTTC. The full variable domain, rest sourced from reference TRBV11-2 and TRBJ2-5, is EAGVAQSPRYKIIEKRQSVAFWCNPISGHATLYWYQQILGQGPKLLIQFQNNGVVDDSQLPKDRFSAERLKGVDSTLKIQPAKLEDSAVYLCASSLGAGGHETQYFGPGTRLLVL.